This T cell receptor beta chain was retrieved from a study of blood T cell repertoires in COVID-19 (TCRdb year 2020). Turning to the overall study: Samples from collaborators originated in the United States, Italy and Spain and spanned both the acute and convalescent phases of COVID-19. The material from the prospective study consisted of cDNA or gDNA derived from T cells, B-cell-depleted T cells, or PBMCs. Subjects who had been exposed to COVID-19, were actively infected with it, or had recovered from it provided the deeply sampled blood TCRbeta repertoires that made up the dataset. A freely available public database, intended as a resource for researchers studying the immune response to SARS-CoV-2, is where the repertoires were released. The samples were drawn from the first 160 participants of the ongoing ImmuneRACE study and from over a thousand subjects provided by 6 global collaborators. The sample metadata nearly always contained a de-identified subject ID, COVID-19 status, age in years and sex. Where available, HLA class I and class II types were taken from metadata supplied by the sample provider and were not determined by assay-based typing.

Whole blood was collected in K2EDTA tubes by collaborating institutions according to the institutions' own protocols. For TCRbeta analysis, collaborators shipped samples as frozen whole blood, isolated PBMCs, or DNA extracted from either of those sample types. The immunoSEQ Assay, a bias-controlled multiplex PCR, was used to amplify TCRbeta CDR3 regions from genomic DNA. The authors processed their data as follows. Nucleated cell counts per sample were estimated from amplification of reference gene primers within the assay. Sequence reads were collapsed and filtered to measure the absolute abundance of every unique TCRbeta CDR3 rearrangement. Productive Simpson clonality was computed per sample as the square root of Simpson's diversity index over productive rearrangements. TCRdb carries this immuneACCESS record with in-frame sequences only. Its versions omit some clonotypes, under half of them owing to an unresolved V gene in the studies checked, with the rest unexplained. V and J calls plus clone size are reproduced from that table; the DNA served to infer D and trimming. This sample holds approximately 200,000 clones; roughly 76% were observed only once. Roughly 4.9% of the sample comes from the top ten.

Findings and caveats that apply to the study as a whole: The quantity of clinical and demographic metadata differed by source and by participant and was supplied without curation.

This clone was counted once. Its antigen target is currently unknown. No per-base quality is available; no much larger clone lies one base away. At the junction V is shortened by 3 bases and J by 5 bases; bases outside the gene matches: 5. The CDR3 contains 14 residues, cysteine and phenylalanine counted. Just CDR3 DNA is preserved here, 42 bases in frame from base 1. From a lookup of the germline V gene, CDR1 and CDR2 are SNHLY and FYNNEI. The chain is made from TRBV2 and TRBJ2-5, with TRBD1 matching 8 junction bases. Sequenced material: peripheral blood. The clonotype was recovered from a human donor in a cohort sampled during active COVID-19. The CDR3 is CASSDGQGKETQYF. The nucleotides read TGTGCCAGCAGTGACGGACAGGGAAAGGAGACCCAGTACTTC. Outside the CDR3, residues come from the reference TRBV2 and TRBJ2-5 proteins, so the full variable domain is: EPEVTQTPSHQVTQMGQEVILRCVPISNHLYFYWYRQILGQKVEFLVSFYNNEISEKSEIFDDQFSVERPDGSNFTLKIRSTKLEDSAMYFCASSDGQGKETQYFGPGTRLLVL.